Detailed here is one T cell receptor beta chain. Its antigen is undetermined. Data came from immunoSEQ multiplex PCR; TCRdb stores just in-frame clones and leaves some out. The data hold about 1 million clones, with more than 65% observed a single time. The V and J ends lost 10 bases and 2 bases, in that order; junction bases with no gene match: 7. The germline CDR1 and CDR2 sequences are SNHLY and FYNNEI. The CDR3 covers 14 residues. This record comes from a study of shared clonotypes between healthy human individuals. As for the study in general: Plates per donor: three CD4 naive, three CD4 memory, two CD8 naive, one CD8 memory. Study-wide findings and caveats: Since donors were few, the genetic and exposure-history diversity represented was limited. Large sequencing depth failed to make sorted-subset sequencing complete, rarefaction showed.

Everyone who donated was a Caucasian adult who lived in Nashville, Tennessee. Sample: memory CD4+ T cells sorted from blood. The subset here: CD45RA-negative fraction. The chain is built from TRBV2 and TRBJ2-2; TRBD1 agrees at 7 bases. This receptor was obtained from a man aged 18-30 years in good health. CDR3 sequence: CATATGANTGELFF. CDR3 nucleotides: TGTGCCACCGCAACAGGGGCCAACACCGGGGAGCTGTTTTTT.